The 18 T cell receptor beta chains given below trace back to one sample, sequenced in a study of blood T cell repertoires in COVID-19. Clones were sequenced by immunoSEQ multiplex PCR, and TCRdb holds only the in-frame ones, with some missing. The table shows around 290,000 clones, with approximately 91% occurring only once. The sample taken for sequencing was PBMCs or T cells enriched from blood (not recorded which). The receptor set was obtained from a woman aged 25 to 45 who had recovered from COVID-19.

This chain joins TRBV7-9 and TRBJ1-3; TRBD1 aligns across 8 bases. Germline lookup yields CDR1 SEHNR and CDR2 FQNEAQ (reference sequence). Trimming removed 5 bases from V and 8 bases from J; junction bases left unmatched: 8. CDR3 length: 14 residues. CDR3 loop: CASSKQGDLHTIYF. Here the CDR3 DNA reads TGTGCCAGCAGCAAACAGGGGGATCTTCACACCATATATTTT. Based on the CDR3 plus reference TRBV7-9 and TRBJ1-3, the full variable domain is DTGVSQNPRHKITKRGQNVTFRCDPISEHNRLYWYRQTLGQGPEFLTYFQNEAQLEKSRLLSDRFSAERPKGSFSTLEIQRTEQGDSAMYLCASSKQGDLHTIYFGEGSWLTVV.

V and J are TRBV24-1 and TRBJ1-1, with 9 bases lining up with TRBD1. This CDR3 has 16 residues. Germline lookup yields CDR1 KGHDR and CDR2 SFDVKD. With V trimmed by 3 bases and J by 5 bases, 9 bases remained unmatched. The CDR3 DNA reads TGTGCCACCAGTGATCCCTCGGGACAGGGAAAGACTGAAGCTTTCTTT. Protein product: CATSDPSGQGKTEAFF.

The chain couples TRBV6-1 to TRBJ1-1; 7 bases match TRBD1. This CDR3 spans 12 amino acids. V trimming: 2 bases; J trimming: 10 bases; junction bases outside the gene matches: 4. The germline gives CDR1 MNHNS, CDR2 SASEGT. In DNA form, the CDR3 reads TGTGCCAGCAGTGAACACAGGGGCACAGCTTTCTTT. It is translated as CASSEHRGTAFF.

This clone was counted a single time. This chain uses TRBV10-3 with TRBJ2-7, with TRBD1 matching 7 bases. Trimming at V came to 3 bases and at J to 4 bases, leaving 9 bases not matched to a gene. CDR3 size: 15 residues. Germline values: CDR1 ENHRY, CDR2 SYGVKD. The CDR3 loop reads CAISEGQGVWYEQYF. CDR3 in DNA: TGTGCCATCAGTGAAGGCCAGGGGGTGTGGTACGAGCAGTACTTC.

V usage is TRBV10-3 and J usage is TRBJ1-5, with D unresolved. Germline-derived CDR1 and CDR2 are ENHRY and SYGVKD. Trimming took 0 bases from V and 7 from J, leaving 7 bases between them. This CDR3 has 13 residues. The CDR3 DNA follows: TGTGCCATCAGTGAGTCGAGGCTACAGCCCCAGCATTTT. The encoded protein is CAISESRLQPQHF.

V gene TRBV12-3 or TRBV12-4 combines with J gene TRBJ2-2; a weak D match, TRBD1 (5 bases). V gave up 7 bases and J gave up 6 bases, with 12 bases separating them. This CDR3 is 13 amino acids long. In DNA, the CDR3 is TGTGCCAGCACTCAGGGCTCCCCCGGGGAGCTGTTTTTT. This gives the protein CASTQGSPGELFF.

Regarding this clone: The junction departs from the called germline gene at one end, perhaps through a read error. The chain recombines TRBV15 with TRBJ2-4; tentatively, D is TRBD2 (6 bases). This CDR3 spans 19 amino acids. The germline V gene has CDR1 LNHNV and CDR2 YYDKDF (reference sequence). CDR3 residues: CAISRDLIFSEGIGDIQYF. The CDR3 coding sequence is TGTGCCATCAGCAGAGATCTAATTTTCTCGGAGGGGATAGGGGACATTCAGTACTTC.

The V gene is TRBV6-5, the J gene TRBJ2-7; unclear D gene. The V end was cut by 5 bases, the J end by 6 bases, with 8 bases between. The CDR3 runs 11 residues. Germline CDR1 and CDR2: MNHEY and SVGAGI. This CDR3 reads CASSTSGEQYF. The CDR3 DNA is TGTGCCAGCAGTACCTCCGGCGAGCAGTACTTC.

On this clone: The junction departs from the called germline gene at one end, perhaps through a read error. V gene TRBV28 combines with J gene TRBJ2-1; 10 positions match TRBD2. The germline CDR1 and CDR2 sequences are MDHEN and SYDVKM. The CDR3 consists of 12 residues. The CDR3 reads CASSVPSGRTVF. CDR3 in DNA: TGTGCCAGCAGTGTCCCTAGCGGGAGAACGGTCTTC.

V usage is TRBV7-9 and J usage is TRBJ1-1; D is perhaps TRBD1 (6 bases). V lost 5 bases to trimming and J lost 0 bases, with 16 bases between them. CDR1 and CDR2 (germline): SEHNR, FQNEAQ (reference sequence). This CDR3 spans 16 amino acids. CDR3 nucleotides: TGTGCCAGCAGCGGTAGGGGGGGAGCCATGAACACTGAAGCTTTCTTT. Residues: CASSGRGGAMNTEAFF.

V usage is TRBV30 and J usage is TRBJ1-1; weak D call: TRBD1 (5 bases). Per the germline V gene, CDR1 is GTSNPN and CDR2 is SVGIG (reference sequence). This CDR3 is built from 14 residues. Between the trimmed V and J ends, which lost 5 bases and 5 bases, there was a span of 18 bases. The CDR3 DNA sequence: TGTGCCTGGGAACAAGGGGTAGTAAGAACTGAAGCTTTCTTT. Its protein is CAWEQGVVRTEAFF.

The chain carries TRBV4-3 and TRBJ1-2, with 9 bases identical to TRBD1. CDR1 and CDR2 from the germline V gene are LGHNA and YSLEER. This CDR3 has 16 residues. Trimming took 2 bases from V and 5 from J; bases not matched to a gene: 9. CDR3 sequence: CASSQLQGAVVYGYTF. The CDR3 bases are TGCGCCAGCAGCCAACTACAGGGGGCGGTGGTTTATGGCTACACCTTC.

This clone was observed a few times. The chain links TRBV6-2 or TRBV6-3 to TRBJ2-7, with 12 bases aligning to TRBD2. V lost 2 bases to trimming and J lost 7 bases; unmatched junction nucleotides: 0. Per the germline V gene, CDR1 is MNHEY and CDR2 is SVGEGT. This CDR3 has 13 residues. The CDR3 bases are TGTGCCAGCAGTTACGGACTAGCGGGAGAGCAGTACTTC. This sequence encodes CASSYGLAGEQYF.

This chain uses TRBV7-8 with TRBJ1-2; D might be TRBD1 (5 bases). Trimming removed 1 base at V and 4 bases at J, with 16 bases between. The CDR3 has 16 amino acids. Germline V gene lookup returns CDR1 SGHVS and CDR2 FQNEAQ. Here the CDR3 DNA reads TGTGCCAGCAGCTTAGAAGGCGGGACGGAGGTCTATGGCTACACCTTC. This gives the protein CASSLEGGTEVYGYTF.

The chain couples TRBV6-1 to TRBJ1-4, with D unclear. CDR3 length equals 19 residues. Trimming shortened V by 1 base and J by 5 bases, and 23 bases separated the two germline ends. Germline CDR1 MNHNS, CDR2 SASEGT. The CDR3 DNA reads TGTGCCAGCAGTGAAGGCGTAAGCTCGGTCGGGAGACACAATGAAAAACTGTTTTTT. It translates to CASSEGVSSVGRHNEKLFF.

The gene calls are TRBV9 and TRBJ2-3, with 10 bases identical to TRBD2. The CDR3 runs to 15 residues. Germline-derived CDR1 and CDR2 are SGDLS and YYNGEE. The V and J ends lost 4 bases and 5 bases, in that order; junction bases with no gene match: 7. The CDR3 protein is CASSLSGGAGDTQYF. Here the CDR3 DNA reads TGTGCCAGCAGCCTAAGCGGGGGGGCCGGAGATACGCAGTATTTT.

The chain couples TRBV2 to TRBJ1-6; D unresolved. With 3 bases removed from V and 7 bases from J, the gap between germline ends came to 16 bases. There are 16 residues in the CDR3. CDR1 and CDR2 (germline): SNHLY, FYNNEI. CDR3 amino acids: CASSEIPGASNSPLHF. DNA of the CDR3: TGTGCCAGCAGTGAGATTCCGGGAGCTTCAAATTCACCCCTCCACTTT.

This chain joins TRBV11-2 and TRBJ2-3; TRBD2 aligns across 7 bases. The CDR3 has 15 amino acids. Germline V lookup: CDR1 SGHAT, CDR2 FQNNGV. V lost 1 base and J lost 7; bases outside the gene matches: 8. The CDR3 sequence is CASSLASSGRNTQYF. CDR3 DNA: TGTGCCAGCAGCTTAGCGTCTAGCGGAAGAAATACGCAGTATTTT. Full variable domain (missing parts from reference TRBV11-2 and TRBJ2-3): EAGVAQSPRYKIIEKRQSVAFWCNPISGHATLYWYQQILGQGPKLLIQFQNNGVVDDSQLPKDRFSAERLKGVDSTLKIQPAKLEDSAVYLCASSLASSGRNTQYFGPGTRLTVL.